This T cell receptor (beta chain) was retrieved from a study of blood T cell repertoires in COVID-19. Assay used: immunoSEQ multiplex PCR; TCRdb lists only in-frame clones, some missing. The repertoire holds about 310,000 clones, with roughly 90% as singletons. This CDR3 has 12 amino acids. The V and J ends lost 7 bases and 6 bases, in that order; junction bases with no gene match: 2. This TCR came from a woman aged 18-35 years who had recovered from COVID-19. The sample was PBMCs or T cells enriched from blood (not recorded which). The J gene is TRBJ2-3, the V gene TRBV12-3 or TRBV12-4; TRBD2 aligns across 9 bases. As DNA, the CDR3 is TGTGCCAGCACTAGCGGGACCGATACGCAGTATTTT. It encodes CASTSGTDTQYF.